Listed below are T cell receptor beta chains from one sample, sequenced in a study of metastatic and nonmetastatic thyroid tumors. TCRdb re-analyzed the PCR reads using MiXCR. The data show fewer than 40,000 clones, 16% seen once. Sample: blood. These receptors all stem from a female donor with papillary thyroid cancer or a benign thyroid nodule (not recorded which). Some clones in this sample may be carry-over from other donors' samples. The CDR3 runs from the conserved cysteine through the conserved F or W. The D gene is left open where the match is weak. Only part of the rows carry a size: once, few, many, or a class if the clone is expanded.

CDR3 DNA: TGTGCCAGCAGCTTAGGGGGGGGAAGTTCACCCCTCCACTTT
CDR3 protein: CASSLGGGSSPLHF
D gene: NA
V gene: TRBV11-2
clone size: many
J gene: TRBJ1-6

CDR3 DNA: TGTGCCATCAGGACAACAGGGTTCCCGAACTACGAGCAGTACTTC
CDR3 protein: CAIRTTGFPNYEQYF
D gene: NA
V gene: TRBV2
clone size: few
J gene: TRBJ2-7

CDR3 DNA: TGCGCCAGCAGTGGTGGGGGAGGGACTAGCTTCGTTCAAGAGACCCAGTACTTC
CDR3 protein: CASSGGGGTSFVQETQYF
D gene: TRBD2
V gene: TRBV10-2
clone size: many
J gene: TRBJ2-5

CDR3 DNA: TGTGCCAGCAGCGGCTCGGGACTAGCGGGGGACAATGAGCAGTTCTTC
CDR3 protein: CASSGSGLAGDNEQFF
D gene: TRBD2
V gene: TRBV9
clone size: many
J gene: TRBJ2-1

CDR3 DNA: TGCGCCAGCCACCCCGGCGGCCGTCTGAACACTGAAGCTTTCTTT
CDR3 protein: CASHPGGRLNTEAFF
D gene: NA
V gene: TRBV4-1
clone size: NA
J gene: TRBJ1-1

CDR3 DNA: TGTGCCAGCAGCCCCACCGTGGCCGGCTACACCTTC
CDR3 protein: CASSPTVAGYTF
D gene: NA
V gene: TRBV11-2
clone size: many
J gene: TRBJ1-2

CDR3 DNA: TGTGCCAGCAGCTCTTATACAGATACGCAGTATTTT
CDR3 protein: CASSSYTDTQYF
D gene: NA
V gene: TRBV5-6
clone size: many
J gene: TRBJ2-3

CDR3 DNA: TGTGCCAGCAGTGATTCTCACTGGGAGGGGACGGATGGCTACACCTTC
CDR3 protein: CASSDSHWEGTDGYTF
D gene: NA
V gene: TRBV25-1
clone size: many
J gene: TRBJ1-2

CDR3 DNA: TGTGCCAGCAGTTATCGGGGGCGTTCACCCCTCCACTTT
CDR3 protein: CASSYRGRSPLHF
D gene: NA
V gene: TRBV6-2/TRBV6-3
clone size: many
J gene: TRBJ1-6

CDR3 DNA: TGTGCCTGGAGTTTCGGCAACTATGGCTACACCTTC
CDR3 protein: CAWSFGNYGYTF
D gene: NA
V gene: TRBV30
clone size: once
J gene: TRBJ1-2

CDR3 DNA: TGTGCCTGGACGAGACTAGCGGGAGGTGTAACAGATACGCAGTATTTT
CDR3 protein: CAWTRLAGGVTDTQYF
D gene: TRBD2
V gene: TRBV30
clone size: many
J gene: TRBJ2-3

CDR3 DNA: TGCAGTGAAAGAGGGACAGGGGATGTTGGTGGCTACACCTTC
CDR3 protein: CSERGTGDVGGYTF
D gene: TRBD1
V gene: TRBV20-1
clone size: many
J gene: TRBJ1-2

CDR3 DNA: TGTGCCTGGGGTCTAGGTCCGGAAGGGACCCAGTACTTC
CDR3 protein: CAWGLGPEGTQYF
D gene: NA
V gene: TRBV30
clone size: many
J gene: TRBJ2-5

CDR3 DNA: TGTGCCAGCAGCGCCCTGACAGGGGTCCATGAGCAGTTCTTC
CDR3 protein: CASSALTGVHEQFF
D gene: TRBD1
V gene: TRBV7-3
clone size: many
J gene: TRBJ2-1

CDR3 DNA: TGTGCCAGCAGTTCCGCGTATAGCGGGACCACCGGGGAGCTGTTTTTT
CDR3 protein: CASSSAYSGTTGELFF
D gene: TRBD2
V gene: TRBV28
clone size: many
J gene: TRBJ2-2

CDR3 DNA: TGTGCCAGCAGCTCCGGGGGACAGCCCCTGGGAAACACCATATATTTT
CDR3 protein: CASSSGGQPLGNTIYF
D gene: TRBD1
V gene: TRBV7-9
clone size: many
J gene: TRBJ1-3

CDR3 DNA: TGCAGTGCTGCGGGGGGGCGGACTAGCGGGAGGGTAAATGAGCAGTTCTTC
CDR3 protein: CSAAGGRTSGRVNEQFF
D gene: TRBD2
V gene: TRBV20-1
clone size: many
J gene: TRBJ2-1

CDR3 DNA: TGTGCCATCAGTGTCAAAACTAGGTACGAGCAGTACTTC
CDR3 protein: CAISVKTRYEQYF
D gene: NA
V gene: TRBV10-3
clone size: many
J gene: TRBJ2-7

CDR3 DNA: TGCAGTGCTAGTTTACACAGCACGGGAAAACTGTTTTTT
CDR3 protein: CSASLHSTGKLFF
D gene: NA
V gene: TRBV20-1
clone size: many
J gene: TRBJ1-4

CDR3 DNA: TGTGCCAGCAGCGGTGACCTGACAGGGACCTATGGCTACACCTTC
CDR3 protein: CASSGDLTGTYGYTF
D gene: TRBD1
V gene: TRBV9
clone size: many
J gene: TRBJ1-2

CDR3 DNA: TGTGCCACCCGAAGGATCCCGTCCGACGGGGAGCTGTTTTTT
CDR3 protein: CATRRIPSDGELFF
D gene: NA
V gene: TRBV2
clone size: many
J gene: TRBJ2-2

CDR3 DNA: TGTGCCAGCAGCTCCGGATCCTATGGCTACACCTTC
CDR3 protein: CASSSGSYGYTF
D gene: NA
V gene: TRBV13
clone size: NA
J gene: TRBJ1-2

CDR3 DNA: TGTGCCAGCCGACAGGGGGCGGTCCGTGGCTATGGCTACACCTTC
CDR3 protein: CASRQGAVRGYGYTF
D gene: TRBD1
V gene: TRBV2
clone size: many
J gene: TRBJ1-2

CDR3 DNA: TGTGCCTGGAGTGTTGGACAGGGTCATTCACCCCTCCACTTT
CDR3 protein: CAWSVGQGHSPLHF
D gene: TRBD1
V gene: TRBV30
clone size: many
J gene: TRBJ1-6

CDR3 DNA: TGCAGTGCTAGTACTTTACGGGGGTCGGATACGCAGTATTTT
CDR3 protein: CSASTLRGSDTQYF
D gene: NA
V gene: TRBV20-1
clone size: many
J gene: TRBJ2-3

CDR3 DNA: TGTGCCAGCAGCGAACTCTCTAGCACTGAAGCTTTCTTT
CDR3 protein: CASSELSSTEAFF
D gene: NA
V gene: TRBV11-2
clone size: NA
J gene: TRBJ1-1

CDR3 DNA: TGCAGTGCGGAAGGGGGACTAGCGGGAGTACGGCAGTTCTTC
CDR3 protein: CSAEGGLAGVRQFF
D gene: TRBD2
V gene: TRBV20-1
clone size: NA
J gene: TRBJ2-1

CDR3 DNA: TGTGCCAGCAGCCAACAGCCGGGGTGGAGGGACAGAAGCTCCTACAATGAGCAGTTCTTC
CDR3 protein: CASSQQPGWRDRSSYNEQFF
D gene: NA
V gene: TRBV3-1
clone size: many
J gene: TRBJ2-1

CDR3 DNA: TGTGCCAGCAGACGGACAGGAGAGGAAGCTTTCTTT
CDR3 protein: CASRRTGEEAFF
D gene: TRBD1
V gene: TRBV6-1
clone size: many
J gene: TRBJ1-1

CDR3 DNA: TGCAGTGCTAGCCGACTAGCGGGCGCCTCTGAGAACAATGAGCAGTTCTTC
CDR3 protein: CSASRLAGASENNEQFF
D gene: TRBD2
V gene: TRBV20-1
clone size: many
J gene: TRBJ2-1

CDR3 DNA: TGCGCCAGCAGCGTCCGACAGGGTGGACCCGGGGAGCTGTTTTTT
CDR3 protein: CASSVRQGGPGELFF
D gene: TRBD1
V gene: TRBV5-1
clone size: many
J gene: TRBJ2-2

CDR3 DNA: TGTGCCACCAGCAGATCGTTTAATCAGCCCCAGCATTTT
CDR3 protein: CATSRSFNQPQHF
D gene: NA
V gene: TRBV15
clone size: many
J gene: TRBJ1-5

CDR3 DNA: TGCAGTGCTAGAGGCGGAGGACTAGCGGGAGCAGATACGCAGTATTTT
CDR3 protein: CSARGGGLAGADTQYF
D gene: TRBD2
V gene: TRBV20-1
clone size: many
J gene: TRBJ2-3

CDR3 DNA: TGTGCCTGGAGTAGGACGGGAGGGCCTCGGTACGAGCAGTACTTC
CDR3 protein: CAWSRTGGPRYEQYF
D gene: TRBD2
V gene: TRBV30
clone size: few
J gene: TRBJ2-7

CDR3 DNA: TGTGCCAGCTCACCGAACAGCGAGAACTATGGCTACACCTTC
CDR3 protein: CASSPNSENYGYTF
D gene: NA
V gene: TRBV18
clone size: many
J gene: TRBJ1-2

CDR3 DNA: TGTGCCAGCAGCTTGGGGCGGGAGGGTCCCTACGAGCAGTACTTC
CDR3 protein: CASSLGREGPYEQYF
D gene: TRBD2
V gene: TRBV5-4
clone size: many
J gene: TRBJ2-7

CDR3 DNA: TGTGCCAGCAGTTTCAGCTACACTGAAGCTTTCTTT
CDR3 protein: CASSFSYTEAFF
D gene: NA
V gene: TRBV12-3/TRBV12-4
clone size: many
J gene: TRBJ1-1

CDR3 DNA: TGTGCCGGCAAACAGTGGACCTACGAGCAGTACTTC
CDR3 protein: CAGKQWTYEQYF
D gene: NA
V gene: TRBV12-3/TRBV12-4
clone size: few
J gene: TRBJ2-7

CDR3 DNA: TGTGCCAGCAGGGCAAAAACAGGGAGTGGAGAGACCCAGTACTTC
CDR3 protein: CASRAKTGSGETQYF
D gene: NA
V gene: TRBV7-9
clone size: many
J gene: TRBJ2-5

CDR3 DNA: TGTGCCAGCAGTGAACTAGCGGGAGCGGGCGAGCAGTACTTC
CDR3 protein: CASSELAGAGEQYF
D gene: TRBD2
V gene: TRBV6-4
clone size: many
J gene: TRBJ2-7